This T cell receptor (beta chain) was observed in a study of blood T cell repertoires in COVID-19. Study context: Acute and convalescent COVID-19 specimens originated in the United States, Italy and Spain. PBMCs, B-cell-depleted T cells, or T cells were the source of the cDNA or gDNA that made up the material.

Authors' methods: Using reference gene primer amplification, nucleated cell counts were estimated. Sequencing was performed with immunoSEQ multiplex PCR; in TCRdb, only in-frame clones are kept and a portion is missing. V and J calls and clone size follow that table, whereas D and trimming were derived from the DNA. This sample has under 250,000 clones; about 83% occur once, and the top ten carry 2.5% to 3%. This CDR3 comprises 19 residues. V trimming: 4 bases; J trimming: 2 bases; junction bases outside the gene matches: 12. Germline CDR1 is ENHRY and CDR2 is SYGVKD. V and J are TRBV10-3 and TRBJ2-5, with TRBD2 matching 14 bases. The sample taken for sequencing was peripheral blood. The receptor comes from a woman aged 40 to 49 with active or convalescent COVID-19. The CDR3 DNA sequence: TGTGCCATCAGTGGCCGAAGGGCGGGACTAGCGGGGGCGCAAGAGACCCAGTACTTC. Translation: CAISGRRAGLAGAQETQYF.